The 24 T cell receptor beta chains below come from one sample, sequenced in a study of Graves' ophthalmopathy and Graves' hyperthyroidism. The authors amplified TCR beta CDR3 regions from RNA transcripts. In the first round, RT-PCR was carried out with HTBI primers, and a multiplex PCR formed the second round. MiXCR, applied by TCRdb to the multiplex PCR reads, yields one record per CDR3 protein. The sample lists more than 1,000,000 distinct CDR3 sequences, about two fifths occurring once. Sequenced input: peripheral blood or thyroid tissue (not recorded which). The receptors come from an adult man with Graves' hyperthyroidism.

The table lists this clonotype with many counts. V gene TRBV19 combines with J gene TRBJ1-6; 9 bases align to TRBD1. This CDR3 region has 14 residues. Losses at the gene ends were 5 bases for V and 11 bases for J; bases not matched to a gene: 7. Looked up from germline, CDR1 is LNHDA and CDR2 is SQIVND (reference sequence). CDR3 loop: CASSEGQGFAPLHF. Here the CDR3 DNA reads TGTGCCAGTAGTGAAGGACAGGGGTTTGCACCCCTCCACTTT.

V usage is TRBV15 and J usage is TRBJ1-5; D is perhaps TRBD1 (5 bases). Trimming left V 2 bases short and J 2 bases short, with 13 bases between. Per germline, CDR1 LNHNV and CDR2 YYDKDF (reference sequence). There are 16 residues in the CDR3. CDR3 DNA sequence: TGTGCCACCAGCAGAATAACCGGGACGGGCAATCAGCCCCAGCATTTT. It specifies CATSRITGTGNQPQHF.

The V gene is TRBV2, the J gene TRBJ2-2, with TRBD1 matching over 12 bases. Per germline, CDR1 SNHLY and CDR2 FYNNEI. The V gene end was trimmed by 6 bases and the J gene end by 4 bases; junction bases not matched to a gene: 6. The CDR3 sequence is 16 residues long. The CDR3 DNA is TGTGCCAGCAGGGCCGGGACAGGGGGCATCACCGGGGAGCTGTTTTTT. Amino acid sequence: CASRAGTGGITGELFF.

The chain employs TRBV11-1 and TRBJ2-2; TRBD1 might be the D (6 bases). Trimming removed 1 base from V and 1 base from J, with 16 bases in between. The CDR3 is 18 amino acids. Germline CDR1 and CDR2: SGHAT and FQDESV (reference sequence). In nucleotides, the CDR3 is TGTGCCAGCAGCTTAGATGCCAGGGGCTATGGGAACACCGGGGAGCTGTTTTTT. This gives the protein CASSLDARGYGNTGELFF.

The DNA for the CDR3 is TGTGCCAGCAGTCTAGTGAGGACAGGGTCGGAGACCCAGTACTTC. This gives the protein CASSLVRTGSETQYF. V and J are TRBV6-2 or TRBV6-3 and TRBJ2-5; 8 bases match TRBD1. CDR3 length: 15 amino acids. From germline, CDR1 is MNHEY and CDR2 SVGEGT. V dropped 5 bases and J dropped 5; count of bases not matched to a gene: 10.

This CDR3 reads CASSLPTSGGETQYF. For the CDR3, the DNA is TGTGCCAGCAGTCTGCCGACTAGCGGGGGGGAGACCCAGTACTTC. The V and J genes are TRBV25-1 and TRBJ2-5; 13 bases agree with TRBD2. The CDR3 runs 15 residues. Losses at the gene ends were 5 bases for V and 5 bases for J; bases not matched to a gene: 5. Germline loops: CDR1 MGHDK, CDR2 SYGVNS.

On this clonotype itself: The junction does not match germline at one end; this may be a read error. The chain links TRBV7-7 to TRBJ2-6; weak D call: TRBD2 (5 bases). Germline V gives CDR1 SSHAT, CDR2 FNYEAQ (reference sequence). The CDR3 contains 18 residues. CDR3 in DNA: TGCGCCAGCAGCTGGACTCTTCAAATGCACTCTGGGGCCAACGTCCTGACTTTC. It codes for CASSWTLQMHSGANVLTF.

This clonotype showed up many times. The CDR3 DNA is TGTGCCACCCTAGACACGTACCAAGAGACCCAGTACTTC. Translating gives CATLDTYQETQYF. V usage is TRBV10-3 and J usage is TRBJ2-5; D is uncertain. V shed 10 bases and J shed 0 bases, with 12 bases lying between them. Looked up from germline, CDR1 is ENHRY and CDR2 is SYGVKD. CDR3 length: 13 residues.

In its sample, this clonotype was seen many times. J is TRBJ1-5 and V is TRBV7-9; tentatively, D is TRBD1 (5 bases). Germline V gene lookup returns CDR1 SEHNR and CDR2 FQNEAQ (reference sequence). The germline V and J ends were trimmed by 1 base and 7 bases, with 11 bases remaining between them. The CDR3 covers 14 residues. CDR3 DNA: TGTGCCAGCAGCTTAGGAGGGGAGGAGCAGCCCCAGCATTTT. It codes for CASSLGGEEQPQHF.

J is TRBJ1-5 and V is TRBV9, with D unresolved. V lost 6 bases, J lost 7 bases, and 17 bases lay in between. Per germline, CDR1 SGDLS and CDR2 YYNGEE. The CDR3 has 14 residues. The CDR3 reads CASTGFQFVQPQHF. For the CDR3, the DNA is TGTGCCAGCACCGGGTTCCAGTTCGTACAGCCCCAGCATTTT.

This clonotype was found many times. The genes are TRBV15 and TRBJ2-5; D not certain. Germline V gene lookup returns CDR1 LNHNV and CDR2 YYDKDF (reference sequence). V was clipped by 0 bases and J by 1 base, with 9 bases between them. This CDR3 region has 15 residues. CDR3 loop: CATSRDPRSQETQYF. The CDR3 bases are TGTGCCACCAGCAGAGATCCGCGGAGCCAAGAGACCCAGTACTTC.

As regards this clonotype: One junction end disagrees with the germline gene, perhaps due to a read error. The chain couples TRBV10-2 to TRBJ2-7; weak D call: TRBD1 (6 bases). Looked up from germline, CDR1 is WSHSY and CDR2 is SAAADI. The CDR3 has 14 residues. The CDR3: CASSNAGTSREQYF. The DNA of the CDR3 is TGTGCCAGCAGTAACGCTGGGACAAGCCGCGAGCAGTACTTC.

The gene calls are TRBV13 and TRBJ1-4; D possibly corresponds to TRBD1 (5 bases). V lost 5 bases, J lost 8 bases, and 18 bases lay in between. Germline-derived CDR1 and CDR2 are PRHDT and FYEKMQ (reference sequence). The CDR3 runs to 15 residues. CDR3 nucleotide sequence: TGTGCCAGCAGCATCAACAGGCATTCGGCCGAAAAACTGTTTTTT. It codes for CASSINRHSAEKLFF.

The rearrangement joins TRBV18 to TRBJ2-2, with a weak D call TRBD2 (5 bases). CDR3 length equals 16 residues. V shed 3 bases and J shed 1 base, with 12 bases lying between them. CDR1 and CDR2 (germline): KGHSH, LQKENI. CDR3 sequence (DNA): TGTGCCAGCTCACCGTCCGGGATAATGAACACCGGGGAGCTGTTTTTT. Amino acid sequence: CASSPSGIMNTGELFF.

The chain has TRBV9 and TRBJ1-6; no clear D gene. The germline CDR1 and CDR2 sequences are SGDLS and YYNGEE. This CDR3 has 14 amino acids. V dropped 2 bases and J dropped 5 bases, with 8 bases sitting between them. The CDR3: CASSVMQNNSPLHF. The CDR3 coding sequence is TGTGCCAGCAGCGTCATGCAGAATAATTCACCCCTCCACTTT. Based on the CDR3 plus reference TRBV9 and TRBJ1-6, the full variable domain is DSGVTQTPKHLITATGQRVTLRCSPRSGDLSVYWYQQSLDQGLQFLIQYYNGEERAKGNILERFSAQQFPDLHSELNLSSLELGDSALYFCASSVMQNNSPLHFGNGTRLTVT.

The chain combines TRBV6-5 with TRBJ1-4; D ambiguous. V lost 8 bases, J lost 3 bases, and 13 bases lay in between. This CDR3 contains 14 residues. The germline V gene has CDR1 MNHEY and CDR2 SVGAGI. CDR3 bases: TGTGCCAGCCGTAGGCGGTCGGCTAATGAAAAACTGTTTTTT. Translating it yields CASRRRSANEKLFF.

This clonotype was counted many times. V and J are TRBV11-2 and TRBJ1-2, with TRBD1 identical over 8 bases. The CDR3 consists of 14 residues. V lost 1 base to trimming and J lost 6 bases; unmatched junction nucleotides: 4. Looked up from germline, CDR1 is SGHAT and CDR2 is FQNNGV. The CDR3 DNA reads TGTGCCAGCAGCTTAGTAGAGACAGGGGATGGCTACACCTTC. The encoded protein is CASSLVETGDGYTF.

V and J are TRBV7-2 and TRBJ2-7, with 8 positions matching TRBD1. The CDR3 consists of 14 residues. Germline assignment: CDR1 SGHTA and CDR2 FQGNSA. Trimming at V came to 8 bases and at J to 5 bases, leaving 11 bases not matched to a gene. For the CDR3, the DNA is TGTGCCAGCTCACCGGACAGGGATCACAACGAGCAGTACTTC. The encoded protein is CASSPDRDHNEQYF.

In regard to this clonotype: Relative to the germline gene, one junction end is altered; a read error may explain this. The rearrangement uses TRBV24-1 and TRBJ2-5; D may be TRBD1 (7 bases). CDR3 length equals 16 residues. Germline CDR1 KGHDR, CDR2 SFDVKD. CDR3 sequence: CATSAKDREVRETQYF. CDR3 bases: TGTGCCACCAGTGCCAAAGACAGGGAGGTCCGGGAGACCCAGTACTTT.

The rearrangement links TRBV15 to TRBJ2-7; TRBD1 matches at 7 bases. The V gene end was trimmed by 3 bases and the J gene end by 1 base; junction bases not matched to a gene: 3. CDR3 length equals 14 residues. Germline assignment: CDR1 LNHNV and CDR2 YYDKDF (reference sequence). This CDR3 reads CATSSRQGSYEQYF. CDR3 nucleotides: TGTGCCACCAGCAGTCGACAGGGATCCTACGAGCAGTACTTC.

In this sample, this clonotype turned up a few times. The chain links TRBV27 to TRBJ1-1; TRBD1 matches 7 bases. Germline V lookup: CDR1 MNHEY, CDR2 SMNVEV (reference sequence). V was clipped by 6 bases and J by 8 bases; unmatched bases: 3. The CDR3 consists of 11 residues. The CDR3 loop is CASRQGVEAFF. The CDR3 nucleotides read TGTGCCAGCAGGCAGGGGGTGGAAGCTTTCTTT.

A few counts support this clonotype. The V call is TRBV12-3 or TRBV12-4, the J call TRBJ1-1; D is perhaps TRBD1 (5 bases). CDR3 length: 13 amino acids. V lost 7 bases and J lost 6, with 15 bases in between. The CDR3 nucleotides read TGTGCCAGCACCAAAGGTTGGGGCTCTGAAGCTTTCTTT. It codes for CASTKGWGSEAFF.

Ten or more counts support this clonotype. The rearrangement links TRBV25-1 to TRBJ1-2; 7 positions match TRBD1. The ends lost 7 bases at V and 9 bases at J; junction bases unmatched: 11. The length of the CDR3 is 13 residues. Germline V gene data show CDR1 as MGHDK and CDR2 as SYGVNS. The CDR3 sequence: CASNAQGSGSYTF. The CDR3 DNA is TGTGCCAGCAATGCACAGGGGTCCGGGAGCTACACCTTC.

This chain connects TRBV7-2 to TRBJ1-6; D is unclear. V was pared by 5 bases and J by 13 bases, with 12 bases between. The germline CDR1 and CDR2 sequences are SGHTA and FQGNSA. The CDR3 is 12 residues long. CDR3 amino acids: CASSVLNQPLHF. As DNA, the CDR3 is TGTGCCAGCAGCGTCCTAAATCAGCCCCTCCACTTT.